This T cell receptor beta chain was obtained from a study of blood T cells in healthy people across ages. On the study more broadly: With template switching, about one barcoded beta molecule was captured per two T cells. Findings of the study overall: Diversity estimated from one million T cells was considered an underestimate.

The use of a sample-barcoded 5' primer and a J-beta primer mix characterized a second PCR of roughly 7 to 12 cycles. A 12-random-nucleotide template-switch adaptor tagged each cDNA molecule. TCRdb fed the 5' RACE reads into MiXCR, producing one record per CDR3 protein. Of about 1.4 million distinct CDR3 sequences in the sample, 45% to 70% were seen once. Samples each had at least 5.5 micrograms of total RNA extracted. As concerns this clonotype: Its specificity is unknown.

The CDR3 loop spans 15 amino acids. V lost 6 bases to trimming and J lost 4 bases, with 18 bases between them. CDR1 is SQVTM and CDR2 is ANQGSEA in the germline V gene. This chain joins TRBV29-1 and TRBJ2-2; possible D gene TRBD1, 6 bases. The sequence came from a man younger than 35 in good health. Sequencing input: blood. The CDR3 sequence is CSVASGVSATGELFF. The CDR3 DNA is TGCAGCGTAGCCTCAGGGGTATCGGCCACCGGGGAGCTGTTTTTT.